The rows below give T cell receptor beta chains drawn from one sample of a study of cytomegalovirus exposure and HLA in healthy donors. Generated by immunoSEQ multiplex PCR, the TCRdb table keeps only in-frame clones and is missing some. Found here are approximately 220,000 clones, about 89% of them singletons; the top ten hold more than 0.85%. Material: PBMCs. The receptor source for this set is a woman aged 18-35 years in good health and CMV-seronegative. Both conserved end residues are part of each CDR3. A D gene is named only where the DNA matches it firmly. Not all rows give a size; the values are once, few, many and, for expanded clones, a class.

j_call clone_size v_call cdr3_length d_call cdr3_nt cdr3_aa
TRBJ1-3 . TRBV18 15 TRBD1 TGTGCCAGCTCACCAGAGACAGGGTTCGGAAACACCATATATTTT CASSPETGFGNTIYF
TRBJ1-1 once TRBV29-1 13 . TGCAGCGCCCCCGGAGGCGGGGTCTCTGAAGCTTTCTTT CSAPGGGVSEAFF
TRBJ1-6 . TRBV7-6 16 TRBD1 TGTGCCAGCAGCCCATCGACAGGGGGCGGGAATTCACCCCTCCACTTT CASSPSTGGGNSPLHF
TRBJ1-1 . TRBV5-1 15 TRBD1 TGCGCCAGCAGCTTCGGGGGACAGGGGGACACTGAAGCTTTCTTT CASSFGGQGDTEAFF
TRBJ1-2 . TRBV6-5 12 . TGTGCCAGCAGAACAGGAATATATGGCTACACCTTC CASRTGIYGYTF
TRBJ2-7 . TRBV5-8 16 TRBD2 TGTGCCAGCAGCTTGGGACTAGCGGGAGTCTTCTACGAGCAGTACTTC CASSLGLAGVFYEQYF
TRBJ1-1 once TRBV7-9 14 . TGTGCCAGCAAACCCACAGAGGGGGACACTGAAGCTTTCTTT CASKPTEGDTEAFF
TRBJ2-7 . TRBV7-2 15 TRBD2 TGTGCCAGCAGCTTAGAGCCTAGCGGGAACTACGAGCAGTACTTC CASSLEPSGNYEQYF
TRBJ2-1 once TRBV15 16 . TGTGCCACCAGCAGACTCTCAAGGAGCTCCTACAATGAGCAGTTCTTC CATSRLSRSSYNEQFF
TRBJ2-1 once TRBV6-1 15 . TGTGCCAGCAGACAGGACGGGAGCTCCTACAATGAGCAGTTCTTC CASRQDGSSYNEQFF
TRBJ1-5 . TRBV28 14 . TGTGCCAGCAGGGGGCAGGGGATGGGTCAGCCCCAGCATTTT CASRGQGMGQPQHF
TRBJ2-1 once TRBV4-2 17 TRBD2 TGTGCCAGCAGCCGAGAGCGGCTAGCGGCTGGTTACAATGAGCAGTTCTTC CASSRERLAAGYNEQFF
TRBJ2-7 . TRBV28 13 . TGTGCCAGCACGGCAGGGCGTTATACCGAGCAGTACTTC CASTAGRYTEQYF
TRBJ1-1 . TRBV6-5 13 . TGTGCCAGCAGTGTCCAGAGGGACACTGAAGCTTTCTTT CASSVQRDTEAFF
TRBJ1-5 many TRBV2 15 . TGTGCCAGCAGCCAAAGGTTAGGGGAAAGAGTGGCCCAGCATTTT CASSQRLGERVAQHF
TRBJ2-7 . TRBV7-9 13 . TGTGCCAGCAGCTCAGTCGCACCGTACGAGCAGTACTTC CASSSVAPYEQYF
TRBJ1-2 . TRBV9 14 . TGTGCCAGCAGCTTAACGGGGGGAGGCTATGGCTACACCTTC CASSLTGGGYGYTF
TRBJ2-1 . TRBV28 16 TRBD2 TGTGCCAGCAGTCCCCCACCGGGACTAGCAGGCAATGAGCAGTTCTTC CASSPPPGLAGNEQFF
TRBJ2-3 . TRBV9 14 . TGTGCCAGCAGCCCAATAGGACAGACAGATACGCAGTATTTT CASSPIGQTDTQYF
TRBJ2-7 few TRBV9 15 . TGTGCCAGCAGCGTAGTGGCTGGAGAGGACTACGAGCAGTACTTC CASSVVAGEDYEQYF
TRBJ2-4 once TRBV28 12 . TGTGCCACAAGACTAGCCAAAAACATTCAGTACTTC CATRLAKNIQYF
TRBJ2-5 . TRBV10-1 13 . TGCGCCAGCAGTGAGGGGGCAGGAGAGACCCAGTACTTC CASSEGAGETQYF
TRBJ1-2 . TRBV5-5 16 TRBD1 TGTGCCAGCCTTCAATTCGTACAGGGGATTAACTATGGCTACACCTTC CASLQFVQGINYGYTF
TRBJ2-3 . TRBV5-1 16 TRBD2 TGCGCCAGCAGCTTGGTGACTAGCGAGCACACAGATACGCAGTATTTT CASSLVTSEHTDTQYF
TRBJ2-1 . TRBV7-8 14 . TGTGCCAGCAGCTTACGGAGCTCCTACAATGAGCAGTTCTTC CASSLRSSYNEQFF
TRBJ1-5 . TRBV5-1 14 . TGCGCCAGCAGCCATGAGGCAGGGAGGCAGCCCCAGCATTTT CASSHEAGRQPQHF
TRBJ2-3 . TRBV6-5 15 TRBD2 TGTGCCAGCAGTTACTCACTAGCGGGCACAGATACGCAGTATTTT CASSYSLAGTDTQYF
TRBJ2-7 . TRBV7-8 15 . TGTGCCAGCAGCTTAGGGCAGGGGCTGAAATACGAGCAGTACTTC CASSLGQGLKYEQYF
TRBJ2-1 . TRBV7-2 13 TRBD1 TGTGCCAGCAGCTTACAGGGGGACAGGGACCAGTTCTTC CASSLQGDRDQFF
TRBJ1-2 . TRBV5-1 16 TRBD1 TGCGCCAGCAGCTTGTCCCCGGGACAGGGGGATATTGGCTACACCTTC CASSLSPGQGDIGYTF
TRBJ1-2 . TRBV5-6 16 . TGTGCCAGCCGTACCCGGAGGACCCCATTCCGCGGTGGCTACACCTTC CASRTRRTPFRGGYTF
TRBJ1-5 . TRBV11-1 18 TRBD1 TGTGCCAGCAGCTCTGGAGGACAGGGTAAACTTAGCAATCAGCCCCAGCATTTT CASSSGGQGKLSNQPQHF
TRBJ1-2 once TRBV19 15 . TGTGCCAGTTCTCCCACCTCGGGACTTTCTCAGGGCTACACCTTC CASSPTSGLSQGYTF
TRBJ2-7 few TRBV7-8 15 . TGTGCCAGCAGCTTAGGGACTTCCGGCTCCTACGAGCAGTACTTC CASSLGTSGSYEQYF
TRBJ1-5 . TRBV28 14 . TGTGCCAGCAGTTTATCCTCCCCACGAGGGCCCCAGCATTTT CASSLSSPRGPQHF
TRBJ2-1 . TRBV9 16 . TGTGCCAGCAGCGTAGGGGCTAGCCTCAGTCCCCATGAGCAGTTCTTC CASSVGASLSPHEQFF
TRBJ2-5 . TRBV5-5 14 TRBD1 TGTGCCAGCAGCGGGACAGGGGGCGGTGAGACCCAGTACTTC CASSGTGGGETQYF
TRBJ1-2 . TRBV6-5 14 TRBD1 TGTGCCAGCAGCCGACAGGGGGCCCCCTATGGCTACACCTTC CASSRQGAPYGYTF
TRBJ1-1 . TRBV28 15 . TGTGCCAGCAGTTTAAATCCGGGGAGGAGGACTGAAGCTTTCTTT CASSLNPGRRTEAFF
TRBJ2-7 . TRBV5-1 16 . TGCGCCAGCAGCTTAATACTTGGGCGGGACCGTTACGAGCAGTACTTC CASSLILGRDRYEQYF
TRBJ2-7 . TRBV28 12 . TGTGCCAGCAGTTTTAGCTTCTACGAGCAGTACTTC CASSFSFYEQYF
TRBJ2-5 . TRBV19 15 TRBD1 TGTGCCAGTAGTACCTCCGGGACAGGGACAGAGACCCAGTACTTC CASSTSGTGTETQYF
TRBJ1-4 . TRBV6-6 14 TRBD1 TGTGCCAGCAGGAGGGGGACAGTGGGGGAAAAACTGTTTTTT CASRRGTVGEKLFF
TRBJ1-2 . TRBV11-2 13 . TGTGCCAGCAGCTTAGGTCAGTTCTATGGCTACACCTTC CASSLGQFYGYTF
TRBJ2-5 . TRBV6-5 14 TRBD2 TGTGCCAGCAACGGAGCGGGAGATGGGGAGACCCAGTACTTC CASNGAGDGETQYF
TRBJ2-7 . TRBV19 13 . TGTGCCAGTAAGATCCCAGGGGCCCACGAGCAGTACTTC CASKIPGAHEQYF
TRBJ1-1 . TRBV28 15 . TGTGCCAGCAGCCAAGTACGGACACTGAACACTGAAGCTTTCTTT CASSQVRTLNTEAFF
TRBJ1-2 . TRBV6-5 15 . TGTGCCAGCAGTTACTCAAACACAGCTAACTATGGCTACACCTTC CASSYSNTANYGYTF
TRBJ1-5 once TRBV19 15 TRBD1 TGTGCCAGTAGTACCGGGACAGGGCCTAATCAGCCCCAGCATTTT CASSTGTGPNQPQHF
TRBJ1-3 few TRBV27 15 TRBD1 TGTGCCAGCAGTCCGCGTCCGACAGGGTCGGACACCATATATTTT CASSPRPTGSDTIYF
TRBJ1-4 . TRBV5-1 16 TRBD1 TGCGCCAGCAGCTTGGACCTTTCAGGGGGCAATGAAAAACTGTTTTTT CASSLDLSGGNEKLFF
TRBJ2-1 . TRBV19 14 . TGTGCCAGTAGTCCGGGGACAAACTACAATGAGCAGTTCTTC CASSPGTNYNEQFF
TRBJ1-3 . TRBV4-1 15 TRBD1 TGCGCCAGCAGCCAGGGACAGGCCGACGGCAACACCATATATTTT CASSQGQADGNTIYF